The next 12 T cell receptor beta chains were all read from a single sample in a study of glioma-infiltrating T cells. Using RNA template, CDR3s of TCR alpha and beta were amplified with iRepertoire arm-PCR. One entry per CDR3 protein, called by TCRdb with MiXCR from the multiplex PCR reads. The data show 100,000 to 150,000 distinct CDR3 sequences, around a quarter seen once. Sequencing was done on a sample of glioma tissue, nonneoplastic brain tissue, or PBMCs (not recorded which). The receptors were sampled from a human donor with low-grade glioma or glioblastoma, undergoing nonglioma brain surgery, or in good health (not recorded which).

This clonotype appeared once. The J gene is TRBJ2-3, the V gene TRBV9, with a weak D call TRBD1 (6 bases). The germline CDR1 and CDR2 sequences are SGDLS and YYNGEE. The V end lost 0 bases, the J end lost 0 bases, and 14 bases lay between the germline ends. The CDR3 is made up of 17 amino acids. CDR3 DNA: TGTGCCAGCAGCGTAGGGTTGTGGACAGACAGCACAGATACGCAGTATTTT. This gives the protein CASSVGLWTDSTDTQYF.

The rearrangement links TRBV5-1 to TRBJ1-6; D ambiguous. Deletions cut 4 bases from V and 0 bases from J, with 11 bases between. From germline, CDR1 is SGHRS and CDR2 YFSETQ. The CDR3 loop spans 16 amino acids. DNA for the CDR3: TGCGCCAGCAGCCTACAGACGAGCTCCTATAATTCACCCCTCCACTTT. Encoded protein: CASSLQTSSYNSPLHF.

The chain combines TRBV10-3 with TRBJ1-2; D not resolved. The CDR3 totals 15 residues. V lost 0 bases and J 1 base, leaving 9 bases between the germline ends. Germline CDR1 reads ENHRY; CDR2 reads SYGVKD. CDR3 bases: TGTGCCATCAGTGAGTCGACTCTGAGTAACTATGGCTACACCTTC. As protein: CAISESTLSNYGYTF.

This clonotype was counted at least ten times. The CDR3 DNA reads TGTGCCAGCAGCTTAATCCCCCAGGGAAGGTCTGAAGCTTTCTTT. It encodes CASSLIPQGRSEAFF. This chain links TRBV7-3 with TRBJ1-1; D possibly corresponds to TRBD1 (5 bases). The CDR3 is 15 amino acids. Germline V gene sequence: CDR1 SGHTA, CDR2 FQGTGA. With 1 base removed from V and 6 bases from J, the gap between germline ends came to 15 bases.

This clonotype came up a few times. The chain is built from TRBV20-1 and TRBJ1-2, with TRBD1 identical over 8 bases. Germline V gene sequence: CDR1 DFQATT, CDR2 SNEGSKA (reference sequence). V trimming: 3 bases; J trimming: 9 bases; junction bases outside the gene matches: 12. CDR3 length: 14 residues. CDR3 protein: CSARSPYTGGSYTF. As DNA, the CDR3 is TGCAGTGCTAGGTCTCCGTACACAGGGGGGAGCTACACCTTC.

This clonotype was found many times. This chain joins TRBV20-1 and TRBJ1-5; D possibly corresponds to TRBD1 (5 bases). CDR1 is DFQATT and CDR2 is SNEGSKA in the germline V gene (reference sequence). The CDR3 runs 14 residues. With 2 bases removed from V and 3 bases from J, the gap between germline ends came to 11 bases. The DNA for the CDR3 is TGCAGTGCTAGAAAGGGGAATGTCAATCAGCCCCAGCATTTT. Protein product: CSARKGNVNQPQHF.

This clonotype turned up a few times. DNA for the CDR3: TGTGCCAGCAGTCAGGGGGACCGCGTATTCCCTTTCGCTGAAGCTTTCTTT. Translation gives CASSQGDRVFPFAEAFF. The chain uses TRBV28 and TRBJ1-1, with 7 positions matching TRBD1. This CDR3 has 17 amino acids. Germline-derived CDR1 and CDR2 are MDHEN and SYDVKM. V shed 5 bases and J 6 bases; nucleotides not matched to a gene: 18.

This clonotype has a count of ten or more. The chain links TRBV6-1 to TRBJ1-5, with D tentatively TRBD1 (5 bases). The CDR3 totals 14 residues. Trimming left V 6 bases short and J 1 base short, with 10 bases between. Germline loops: CDR1 MNHNS, CDR2 SASEGT. The CDR3 region is CASRTGGSNQPQHF. Here the CDR3 DNA reads TGTGCCAGCAGGACTGGGGGAAGCAATCAGCCCCAGCATTTT.

This clonotype turned up a few times. The genes are TRBV20-1 and TRBJ1-1, with D perhaps matching TRBD1 (5 bases). V was shortened by 3 bases and J by 7 bases, with 24 bases between the two germline ends. Germline CDR1 DFQATT, CDR2 SNEGSKA (reference sequence). The CDR3 is 16 amino acids. This CDR3 is CSARHLGESWLFEAFF. DNA for the CDR3: TGCAGTGCTAGGCACTTAGGGGAGAGTTGGCTATTTGAAGCTTTCTTT.

This clonotype was recorded only once. This sequence may be a read error, since a much larger clone differs from it by one base. J is TRBJ1-1 and V is TRBV6-1; TRBD1 aligns across 9 bases. Germline V gene sequence: CDR1 MNHNS, CDR2 SASEGT. The CDR3 totals 14 residues. The CDR3 sequence: CASRGTGINTEALF. In DNA, the CDR3 is TGTGCCAGCAGGGGGACAGGGATAAACACTGAAGCTCTCTTT.

The chain uses TRBV7-6 and TRBJ2-3; D may correspond to TRBD1 or TRBD2 (5 bases each). V was clipped by 4 bases and J by 0 bases, with 8 bases between them. CDR1 is SGHVS and CDR2 is FNYEAQ in the germline V gene. The length of the CDR3 is 14 residues. CDR3 sequence reads: CASSWDPSTDTQYF. The CDR3 nucleotides read TGTGCCAGCAGCTGGGACCCTAGCACAGATACGCAGTATTTT.

This clonotype was found a few times. The V call is TRBV20-1, the J call TRBJ2-3; TRBD1 might be the D (6 bases). This CDR3 is 16 amino acids long. Looked up from germline, CDR1 is DFQATT and CDR2 is SNEGSKA (reference sequence). With 5 bases removed from V and 3 bases from J, the gap between germline ends came to 21 bases. Here the CDR3 DNA reads TGCAGTGCTCTTTCCTCAAGACAGGTCACTACAGATACGCAGTATTTT. Its translation is CSALSSRQVTTDTQYF.